This T cell receptor beta chain comes out of a study of T cell clones after liver transplantation. Looking at the study overall: Standard immunosuppression, with no induction, continued until 12-24 months after transplant.

The method was immunoSEQ multiplex PCR; TCRdb's version includes in-frame clones alone and lacks a portion of them. Here the sample spans over 100,000 clones, 82% being singletons. Of note for this clone: Its antigen is undetermined.

Points from the study as a whole: Low donor cell numbers restricted donor-reactive repertoire measurement in two subjects.

The sample consisted of CD4+ T cells from blood, taken before liver transplant. This clonotype was obtained from a human donor who received a liver transplant.

This CDR3 reads CASSHRAGELFF. The CDR3 DNA is TGTGCCAGCAGCCACAGGGCCGGGGAGCTGTTTTTT. The chain joins TRBV7-2 to TRBJ2-2; weak D call: TRBD1 (6 bases). V shed 5 bases and J shed 6 bases, with 7 bases lying between them. Germline CDR1 SGHTA, CDR2 FQGNSA. This CDR3 region has 12 residues.